The 22 T cell receptor beta chains presented below share a single source sample, sequenced in a study of blood T cell repertoires in COVID-19. Profiling relied on immunoSEQ multiplex PCR, and the TCRdb table lists in-frame clones only, not all of them. Of 150,000 to 200,000 clones listed, 82% are singletons. Material: peripheral blood. All receptors come from a woman aged 80 or over with acute or convalescent COVID-19.

The gene calls are TRBV9 and TRBJ2-1, with 7 bases that match TRBD1. Germline assignment: CDR1 SGDLS and CDR2 YYNGEE. The CDR3 runs 15 residues. V lost 1 base, J lost 4 bases, and 5 bases stayed unmatched. The CDR3 nucleotides are TGTGCCAGCAGCGTAACCGGGACAGCTTACAATGAGCAGTTCTTC. Residues: CASSVTGTAYNEQFF.

This clone was observed a few times. This chain joins TRBV30 and TRBJ2-7; 13 bases match TRBD2. Germline CDR1 is GTSNPN and CDR2 is SVGIG (reference sequence). J lost 3 bases, V lost 4 bases, and 6 bases had no gene match. This CDR3 is built from 15 residues. The chain's CDR3 is CAWTLGLAGVYEQYF. CDR3 DNA sequence: TGTGCCTGGACCCTAGGACTAGCGGGAGTCTACGAGCAGTACTTC.

This chain links TRBV2 with TRBJ1-2; 8 bases align to TRBD1. This CDR3 region has 16 residues. Germline assignment: CDR1 SNHLY and CDR2 FYNNEI. The V segment lost 6 bases and the J segment 2 bases; nucleotides outside the gene matches: 11. CDR3 amino acids: CASRNLPGQENYGYTF. CDR3 nucleotides: TGTGCCAGCAGGAATCTACCGGGACAGGAAAACTATGGCTACACCTTC.

The CDR3 DNA reads TGTGCCTGGAGTTCCTCTCGGGAGACCCAGTACTTC. Translating it yields CAWSSSRETQYF. This chain joins TRBV30 and TRBJ2-5, with D unclear. Germline CDR1 GTSNPN, CDR2 SVGIG (reference sequence). The CDR3 has 12 residues. Deletions cut 2 bases from V and 5 bases from J, with 9 bases between.

CDR3 nucleotides: TGTGCCAGCAGCCAAGGGGGAGTACGGGGCTACACCTTC. This gives the protein CASSQGGVRGYTF. This chain connects TRBV3-1 (or the pseudogene TRBV3-2) to TRBJ1-2; D uncertain. V lost 1 base and J 8 bases, leaving 11 bases between the germline ends. CDR3 length: 13 residues. CDR1 LGHDT and CDR2 YNNKEL come from the germline V gene (reference sequence).

J is TRBJ1-2 and V is TRBV5-5, with 8 bases lining up with TRBD1. The CDR3 runs to 17 residues. CDR1 and CDR2 from the germline V gene are SGHKS and YYEKEE (reference sequence). V was clipped by 0 bases and J by 2 bases; unmatched bases: 9. The CDR3 nucleotides are TGTGCCAGCAGCTTGGCGTCCCCAGGGGGCTTAAACTATGGCTACACCTTC. It is translated as CASSLASPGGLNYGYTF.

The V gene is TRBV27, the J gene TRBJ2-7; 8 bases match TRBD2. After removal of 6 bases from V and 3 bases from J, the junction contained 10 bases not matched to a gene. This CDR3 has 15 residues. Germline V gene lookup returns CDR1 MNHEY and CDR2 SMNVEV (reference sequence). CDR3 coding DNA: TGTGCCAGCAGGTACGCGGCTAGCGGGTACTACGAGCAGTACTTC. Translation: CASRYAASGYYEQYF.

The chain couples TRBV14 to TRBJ2-3, with 9 positions matching TRBD1. The junction had 8 bases not matched to a gene; V was cut back by 4 bases and J by 3 bases. The CDR3 extends over 16 amino acids. Germline assignment: CDR1 SGHDN and CDR2 FVKESK. The CDR3 DNA follows: TGTGCCAGCAGCCCCGACAGGGGGTTCGGGACAGATACGCAGTATTTT. Translated: CASSPDRGFGTDTQYF.

This clone was counted between two and nine times. This chain connects TRBV27 to TRBJ2-1, with 7 bases that match TRBD1. Germline V gene data show CDR1 as MNHEY and CDR2 as SMNVEV (reference sequence). The junction had 1 base not matched to a gene; V was cut back by 3 bases and J by 2 bases. There are 14 residues in the CDR3. CDR3 sequence: CASSFRGPYNEQFF. Here the CDR3 DNA reads TGTGCCAGCAGTTTTAGGGGGCCCTACAATGAGCAGTTCTTC.

This chain links TRBV2 with TRBJ1-5, with 7 bases matching TRBD1. The CDR3 runs 16 residues. V lost 0 bases to trimming and J lost 2 bases; unmatched junction nucleotides: 4. The germline V gene encodes CDR1 SNHLY and CDR2 FYNNEI. The CDR3 DNA is TGTGCCAGCAGTGAAGCGTCAGGGGGAGGCAATCAGCCCCAGCATTTT. As protein: CASSEASGGGNQPQHF.

V gene TRBV10-3 combines with J gene TRBJ1-2; the D is unclear. The CDR3 totals 14 residues. Germline values: CDR1 ENHRY, CDR2 SYGVKD. The V and J ends lost 0 bases and 4 bases respectively, with 9 bases between them. The CDR3 here is CAISESRDTYGYTF. CDR3 DNA: TGTGCCATCAGTGAGTCGAGGGATACCTATGGCTACACCTTC.

This clone was seen a single time. This rearrangement joins TRBV12-3 or TRBV12-4 to TRBJ1-5, with D possibly TRBD1 on 5 matching bases. With 6 bases removed from V and 4 bases from J, the gap between germline ends came to 10 bases. The CDR3 consists of 13 residues. DNA of the CDR3: TGTGCCAGCAGCCGACAGCCTAATCAGCCCCAGCATTTT. Translation: CASSRQPNQPQHF.

The V and J genes are TRBV27 and TRBJ2-6, with D possibly being TRBD2 (5 bases). This CDR3 is built from 16 residues. Germline values: CDR1 MNHEY, CDR2 SMNVEV (reference sequence). V was cut by 6 bases and J by 4 bases, with 16 bases left in between. This chain's CDR3 is CASSIWSGSGANVLTF. The CDR3 DNA reads TGTGCCAGCAGCATATGGTCGGGATCCGGGGCCAACGTCCTGACTTTC.

This chain links TRBV5-1 with TRBJ2-1, with D perhaps matching TRBD1 (6 bases). V lost 4 bases and J 9 bases, leaving 14 bases between the germline ends. The CDR3 covers 13 residues. CDR1 and CDR2 (germline): SGHRS, YFSETQ. CDR3 residues: CASSGTSEGEQFF. The CDR3 coding sequence is TGCGCCAGCAGCGGGACAAGCGAGGGTGAGCAGTTCTTC.

The V call is TRBV27, the J call TRBJ2-5; D remains unclear. Trimming stripped 2 bases from V and 5 bases from J, with 15 bases between. Germline CDR1 is MNHEY and CDR2 is SMNVEV (reference sequence). This CDR3 is built from 15 residues. In nucleotides, the CDR3 is TGTGCCAGCAGTTTACCTCTGACACCAATCGAGACCCAGTACTTC. Translation: CASSLPLTPIETQYF.

The gene calls are TRBV21-1 and TRBJ2-7; the table's D call TRBD2 went unverified against the DNA. TRBV21-1 is noted as a pseudogene. The CDR3 runs to 18 residues. CDR3 coding DNA: TGTGCCAGCAGAACCGGACTAGCGGGAGGTTCACACTCCTACGAGCAGTACTTC. The encoded protein is CASRTGLAGGSHSYEQYF.

V is TRBV27 and J is TRBJ2-1; perhaps TRBD2 as D (5 bases). The CDR3 is made up of 14 amino acids. Trimming left V 3 bases short and J 2 bases short, with 8 bases between. Germline V gene lookup returns CDR1 MNHEY and CDR2 SMNVEV (reference sequence). Written as DNA, the CDR3 is TGTGCCAGCAGTTTGGGGAGCGCCTACAATGAGCAGTTCTTC. Its translation is CASSLGSAYNEQFF.

The V and J genes are TRBV7-9 and TRBJ1-2; 11 bases agree with TRBD1. The V segment lost 5 bases and the J segment 6 bases; nucleotides outside the gene matches: 8. This CDR3 has 15 amino acids. Germline values: CDR1 SEHNR, CDR2 FQNEAQ (reference sequence). The DNA of the CDR3 is TGTGCCAGCAGCAACCAAGGACAGGGGGCAGATGGCTACACCTTC. Translation gives CASSNQGQGADGYTF.

V gene TRBV29-1 combines with J gene TRBJ2-7, with a tentative D call TRBD1 (5 bases). The germline CDR1 and CDR2 sequences are SQVTM and ANQGSEA. This CDR3 spans 13 amino acids. V was shortened by 6 bases and J by 0 bases, with 12 bases between the two germline ends. This CDR3 is CSVVQGNSYEQYF. The CDR3 nucleotides read TGCAGCGTGGTCCAGGGTAACTCCTACGAGCAGTACTTC.

V usage is TRBV19 and J usage is TRBJ2-2; D ambiguous. The CDR3 is made up of 15 amino acids. Germline V gene sequence: CDR1 LNHDA, CDR2 SQIVND (reference sequence). Deletions cut 4 bases from V and 6 bases from J, with 15 bases between. The CDR3 sequence is CASSTRRLTSGELFF. Here the CDR3 DNA reads TGTGCCAGTAGTACACGGAGACTGACCTCCGGGGAGCTGTTTTTT.

The chain has TRBV7-2 and TRBJ2-6; the D gene is possibly TRBD2 (5 bases). From germline, CDR1 is SGHTA and CDR2 FQGNSA. The CDR3 is 15 amino acids. With 5 bases removed from V and 0 bases from J, the gap between germline ends came to 8 bases. CDR3 sequence reads: CASSPGSSGANVLTF. CDR3 nucleotide sequence: TGTGCCAGCAGCCCGGGAAGCTCTGGGGCCAACGTCCTGACTTTC.

The rearrangement links TRBV30 to TRBJ1-2; 7 nucleotides match TRBD1. Germline lookup yields CDR1 GTSNPN and CDR2 SVGIG (reference sequence). The CDR3 has 15 residues. V trimming: 2 bases; J trimming: 5 bases; junction bases outside the gene matches: 11. The CDR3: CAWSLGTVITYGYTF. The DNA of the CDR3 is TGTGCCTGGAGTTTAGGGACAGTCATCACATATGGCTACACCTTC.